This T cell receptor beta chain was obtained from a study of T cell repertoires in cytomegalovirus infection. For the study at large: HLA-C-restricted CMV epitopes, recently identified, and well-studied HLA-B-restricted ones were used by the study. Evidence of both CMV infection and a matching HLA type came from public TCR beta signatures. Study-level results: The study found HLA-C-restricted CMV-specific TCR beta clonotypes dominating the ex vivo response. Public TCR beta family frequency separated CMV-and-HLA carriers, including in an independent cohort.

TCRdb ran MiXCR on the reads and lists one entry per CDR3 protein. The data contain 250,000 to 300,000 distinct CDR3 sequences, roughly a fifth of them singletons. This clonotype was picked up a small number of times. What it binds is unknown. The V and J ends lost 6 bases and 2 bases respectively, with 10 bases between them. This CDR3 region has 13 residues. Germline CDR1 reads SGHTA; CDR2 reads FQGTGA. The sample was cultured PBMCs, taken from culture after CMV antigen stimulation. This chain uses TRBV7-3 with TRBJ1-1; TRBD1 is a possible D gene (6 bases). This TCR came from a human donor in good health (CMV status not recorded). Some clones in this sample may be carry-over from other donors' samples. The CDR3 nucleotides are TGTGCCAGCAGAAAACAGGGTAACACTGAAGCTTTCTTT. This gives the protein CASRKQGNTEAFF.